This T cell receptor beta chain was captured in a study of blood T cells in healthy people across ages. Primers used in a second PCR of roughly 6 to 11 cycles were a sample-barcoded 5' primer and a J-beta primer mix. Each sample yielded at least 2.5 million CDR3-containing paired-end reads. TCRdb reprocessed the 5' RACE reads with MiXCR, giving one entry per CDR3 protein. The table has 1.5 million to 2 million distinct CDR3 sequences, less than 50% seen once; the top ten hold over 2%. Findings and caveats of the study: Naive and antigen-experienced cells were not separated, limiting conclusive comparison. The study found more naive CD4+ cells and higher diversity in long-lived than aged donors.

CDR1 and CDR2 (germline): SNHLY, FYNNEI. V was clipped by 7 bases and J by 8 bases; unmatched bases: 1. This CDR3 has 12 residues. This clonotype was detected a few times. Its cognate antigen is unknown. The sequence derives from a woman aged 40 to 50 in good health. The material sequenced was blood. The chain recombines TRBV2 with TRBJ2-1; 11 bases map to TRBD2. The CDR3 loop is CASIAGGHEQFF. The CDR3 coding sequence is TGTGCCAGCATAGCGGGGGGGCATGAGCAGTTCTTC.